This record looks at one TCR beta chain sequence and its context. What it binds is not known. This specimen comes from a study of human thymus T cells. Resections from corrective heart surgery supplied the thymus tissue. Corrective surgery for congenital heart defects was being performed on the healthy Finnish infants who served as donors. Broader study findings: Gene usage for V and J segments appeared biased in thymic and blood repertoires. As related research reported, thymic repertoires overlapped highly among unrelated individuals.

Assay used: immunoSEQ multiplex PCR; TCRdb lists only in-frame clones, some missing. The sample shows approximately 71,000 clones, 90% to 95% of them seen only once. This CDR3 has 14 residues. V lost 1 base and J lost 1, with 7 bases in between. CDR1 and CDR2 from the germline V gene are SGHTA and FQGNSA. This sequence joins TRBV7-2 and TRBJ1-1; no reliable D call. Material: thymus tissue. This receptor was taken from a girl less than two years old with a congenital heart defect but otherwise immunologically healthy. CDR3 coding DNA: TGTGCCAGCAGCTTAGGGGGTCGGAACACTGAAGCTTTCTTT. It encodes CASSLGGRNTEAFF.